This T cell receptor beta chain was sequenced in a study of cytomegalovirus exposure and HLA in healthy donors. The CDR3 runs 14 residues. Looked up from germline, CDR1 is MDHEN and CDR2 is SYDVKM. Produced via immunoSEQ multiplex PCR; TCRdb's table is partial and in-frame only. Of tens of thousands of clones in the sample, 93% were seen once. This receptor was obtained from a woman in her twenties or thirties in good health and CMV-seropositive. The genes are TRBV28 and TRBJ2-3; D might be TRBD2 (5 bases). Material for sequencing was PBMCs. The chain's CDR3 is CASGGVGYTDTQYF. The CDR3 nucleotides read TGTGCAAGCGGAGGTGTAGGTTACACAGATACGCAGTATTTT. Full variable domain (rest looked up from reference TRBV28 and TRBJ2-3): DVKVTQSSRYLVKRTGEKVFLECVQDMDHENMFWYRQDPGLGLRLIYFSYDVKMKEKGDIPEGYSVSREKKERFSLILESASTNQTSMYLCASGGVGYTDTQYFGPGTRLTVL.